This is a list of T cell receptor beta chains from one sample in a study of blood T cell repertoires in COVID-19. Clones were sequenced by immunoSEQ multiplex PCR, and TCRdb holds only the in-frame ones, with some missing. The sample has a few hundred thousand clones, just over 85% seen once. Material for sequencing was PBMCs or T cells enriched from blood (not recorded which). Receptors originate from a woman between 35 and 50 years old with acute COVID-19. Each CDR3 is given with its conserved first and last residue. D genes are given only for firm matches. Rows give clone size only sometimes, using once, few, many, or a class for an expanded clone.

J,size,D,V,CDR3,DNA
TRBJ1-2,.,.,TRBV5-5,CASSLTIGNYGYTF,TGTGCCAGCAGCTTGACAATTGGTAACTATGGCTACACCTTC
TRBJ2-7,.,TRBD1,TRBV6-5,CASMQGGYNEQYF,TGTGCCAGCATGCAAGGGGGCTACAACGAGCAGTACTTC
TRBJ2-1,.,.,TRBV12-5,CASGLAGADEQFF,TGTGCTAGTGGTTTAGCCGGAGCGGATGAGCAGTTCTTC
TRBJ1-6,once,.,TRBV7-9,CASSLETVDSPLHF,TGTGCCAGCAGCTTAGAGACAGTAGATTCACCCCTCCACTTT
TRBJ2-7,.,TRBD2,TRBV4-1,CASSRERGGSEQYF,TGCGCCAGCAGCCGCGAGCGGGGGGGATCCGAGCAGTACTTC
TRBJ1-5,.,.,TRBV19,CASSTQGLSNQPQHF,TGTGCCAGTAGTACCCAGGGGCTGAGCAATCAGCCCCAGCATTTT
TRBJ2-3,.,.,TRBV7-2,CASSSPRTDTQYF,TGTGCCAGCAGCTCCCCGAGGACAGATACGCAGTATTTT
TRBJ1-4,.,.,TRBV28,CASSFGGISLFF,TGTGCCAGCAGTTTCGGGGGGATTAGCCTGTTTTTT
TRBJ2-1,.,TRBD2,TRBV4-1,CASSQTSGSSYNEQFF,TGCGCCAGCAGCCAAACAAGCGGGAGCTCCTACAATGAGCAGTTCTTC
TRBJ1-1,few,TRBD1,TRBV5-1,CASSLGTGGFPNTEAFF,TGCGCCAGCAGCTTGGGGACAGGCGGCTTCCCGAACACTGAAGCTTTCTTT
TRBJ2-5,.,TRBD2,TRBV7-3,CASSSRGGETQYF,TGTGCCAGCAGCTCTCGGGGGGGTGAGACCCAGTACTTC
TRBJ1-5,.,.,TRBV18,CASSPSAAWVDAGNQPQHF,TGTGCCAGCTCACCATCGGCAGCCTGGGTGGATGCGGGCAATCAGCCCCAGCATTTT
TRBJ2-5,.,.,TRBV25-1,CASSERQNEQETQYF,TGTGCCAGCAGTGAGAGGCAGAACGAACAAGAGACCCAGTACTTC
TRBJ1-2,.,.,TRBV21-1,CASSKVGTEVRGLIENYGYTF,TGTGCCAGCAGCAAAGTTGGCACCGAGGTGAGGGGGCTGATCGAAAACTATGGCTACACCTTC
TRBJ2-3,.,TRBD2,TRBV7-6,CASSPGLTTDTQYF,TGTGCCAGCAGCCCGGGACTAACAACAGATACGCAGTATTTT
TRBJ1-1,.,.,TRBV4-2,CASSQDTASREAFF,TGTGCCAGCAGCCAAGATACAGCCAGCCGTGAAGCTTTCTTT
TRBJ2-1,once,.,TRBV5-4,CASSLFTGTHNNEQFF,TGTGCCAGCAGCTTGTTCACGGGGACTCATAACAATGAGCAGTTCTTC
TRBJ2-7,.,TRBD1,TRBV15,CATSSLSGGYEQYF,TGTGCCACCAGCAGCTTATCAGGGGGCTACGAGCAGTACTTC